The T cell receptor (beta chain) described here comes from a study of T cells in Graves' hyperthyroidism and ophthalmopathy. V lost 1 base to trimming and J lost 4 bases, with 7 bases between them. This CDR3 comprises 13 residues. Germline values: CDR1 LGHNA, CDR2 YNFKEQ. Study-level results: Peripheral blood also featured most of the thyroid clonotypes expanded above 0.001.

A note on this clonotype: The antigen remains undetermined.

Authors of the study amplified TCR beta CDR3 regions from RNA transcripts. In the first-round RT-PCR of the TCR CDR3, the HTBI primer set was used. TCRdb reprocessed the multiplex PCR reads via MiXCR and lists one record per CDR3 protein. The sample yields a few hundred thousand distinct CDR3 sequences, roughly 19% seen once. The chain joins TRBV4-2 to TRBJ2-5; D gene unclear. The source is a man between 45 and 60 years old with Graves' ophthalmopathy. The specimen was blood. This CDR3 reads CASSQGQAETQYF. The CDR3 bases are TGTGCCAGCAGCCAAGGGCAGGCAGAGACCCAGTACTTC.